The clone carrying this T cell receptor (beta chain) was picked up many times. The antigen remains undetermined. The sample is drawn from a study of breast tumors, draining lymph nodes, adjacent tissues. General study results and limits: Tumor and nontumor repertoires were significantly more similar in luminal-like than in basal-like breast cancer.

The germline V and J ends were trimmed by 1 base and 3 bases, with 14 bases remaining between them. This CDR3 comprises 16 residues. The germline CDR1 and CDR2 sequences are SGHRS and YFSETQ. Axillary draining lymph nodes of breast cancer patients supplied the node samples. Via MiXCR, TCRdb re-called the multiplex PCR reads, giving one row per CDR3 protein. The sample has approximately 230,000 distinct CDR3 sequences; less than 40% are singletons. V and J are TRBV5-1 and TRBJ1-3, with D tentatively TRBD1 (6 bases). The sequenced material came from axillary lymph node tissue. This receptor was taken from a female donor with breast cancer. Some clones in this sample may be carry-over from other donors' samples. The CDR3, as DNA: TGCGCCAGCAGCTTGTTTCACGGGACAAATGGAAACACCATATATTTT. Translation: CASSLFHGTNGNTIYF.